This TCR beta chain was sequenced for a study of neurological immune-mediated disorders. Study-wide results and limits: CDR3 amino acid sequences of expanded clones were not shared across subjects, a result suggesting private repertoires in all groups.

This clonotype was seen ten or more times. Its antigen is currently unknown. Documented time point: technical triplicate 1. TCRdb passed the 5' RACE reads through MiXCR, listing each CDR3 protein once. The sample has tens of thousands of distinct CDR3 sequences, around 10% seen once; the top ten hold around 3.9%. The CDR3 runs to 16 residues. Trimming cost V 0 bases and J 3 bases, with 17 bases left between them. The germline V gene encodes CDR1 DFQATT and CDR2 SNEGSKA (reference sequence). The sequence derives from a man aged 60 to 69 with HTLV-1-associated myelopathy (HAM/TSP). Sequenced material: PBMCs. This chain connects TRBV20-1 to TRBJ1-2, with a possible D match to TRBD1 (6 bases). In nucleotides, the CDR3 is TGCAGTGCTAGAGATGAAACAGGGTACGGGGACTATGGCTACACCTTC. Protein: CSARDETGYGDYGYTF.